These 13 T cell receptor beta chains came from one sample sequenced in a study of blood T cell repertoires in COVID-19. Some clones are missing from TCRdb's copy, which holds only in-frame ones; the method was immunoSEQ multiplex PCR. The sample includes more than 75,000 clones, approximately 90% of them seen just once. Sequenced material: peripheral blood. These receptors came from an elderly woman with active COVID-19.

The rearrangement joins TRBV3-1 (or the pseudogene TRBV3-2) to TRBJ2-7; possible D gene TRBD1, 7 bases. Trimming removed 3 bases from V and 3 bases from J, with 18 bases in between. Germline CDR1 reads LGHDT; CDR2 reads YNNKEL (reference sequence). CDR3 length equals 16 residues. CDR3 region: CASSHAGQGGVYEQYF. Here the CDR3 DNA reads TGTGCCAGCAGCCACGCCGGGCAGGGGGGCGTCTACGAGCAGTACTTC.

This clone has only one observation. The CDR3 loop is CASRITQGNSPLHF. Here the CDR3 DNA reads TGTGCCAGCAGGATCACACAGGGAAATTCACCCCTCCACTTT. V usage is TRBV28 and J usage is TRBJ1-6, with a tentative D call TRBD1 (6 bases). The germline V gene encodes CDR1 MDHEN and CDR2 SYDVKM. This CDR3 is built from 14 residues. Deletions cut 6 bases from V and 7 bases from J, with 13 bases between.

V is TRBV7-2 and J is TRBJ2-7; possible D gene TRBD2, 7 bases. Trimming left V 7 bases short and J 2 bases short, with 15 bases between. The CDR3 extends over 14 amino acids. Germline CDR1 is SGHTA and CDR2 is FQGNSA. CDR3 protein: CASNLQGGAYEQYF. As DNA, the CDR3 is TGTGCCAGCAACCTACAAGGGGGGGCCTACGAGCAGTACTTC. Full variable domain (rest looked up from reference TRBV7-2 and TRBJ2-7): GAGVSQSPSNKVTEKGKDVELRCDPISGHTALYWYRQSLGQGLEFLIYFQGNSAPDKSGLPSDRFSAERTGGSVSTLTIQRTQQEDSAVYLCASNLQGGAYEQYFGPGTRLTVT.

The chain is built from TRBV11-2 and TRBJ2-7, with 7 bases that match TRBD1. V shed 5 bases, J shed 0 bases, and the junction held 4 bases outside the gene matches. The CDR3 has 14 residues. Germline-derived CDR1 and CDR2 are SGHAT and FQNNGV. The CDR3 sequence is CASSLTGDSYEQYF. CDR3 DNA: TGTGCCAGCAGCCTAACAGGGGACTCCTACGAGCAGTACTTC.

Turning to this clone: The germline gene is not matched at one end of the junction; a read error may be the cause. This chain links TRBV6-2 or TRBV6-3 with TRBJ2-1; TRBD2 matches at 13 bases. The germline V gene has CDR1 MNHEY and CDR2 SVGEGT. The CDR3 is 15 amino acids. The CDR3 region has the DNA TGTGCCAGCAGCTCCACTCTTACTAGCGGGGGGGGAGGGCTCTTC. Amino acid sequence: CASSSTLTSGGGGLF.

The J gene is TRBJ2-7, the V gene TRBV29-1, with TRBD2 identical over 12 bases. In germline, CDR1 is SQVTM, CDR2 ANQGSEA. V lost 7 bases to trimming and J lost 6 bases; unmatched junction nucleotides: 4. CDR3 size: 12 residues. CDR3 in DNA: TGCAGCGGCACACTAGCGGGAGGCGAGCAGTACTTC. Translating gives CSGTLAGGEQYF.

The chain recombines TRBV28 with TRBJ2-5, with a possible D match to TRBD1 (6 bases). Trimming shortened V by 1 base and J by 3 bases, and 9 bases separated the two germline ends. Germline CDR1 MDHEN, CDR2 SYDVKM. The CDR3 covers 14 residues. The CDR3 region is CASSLFEGEETQYF. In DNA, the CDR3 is TGTGCCAGCAGTTTATTTGAGGGGGAAGAGACCCAGTACTTC.

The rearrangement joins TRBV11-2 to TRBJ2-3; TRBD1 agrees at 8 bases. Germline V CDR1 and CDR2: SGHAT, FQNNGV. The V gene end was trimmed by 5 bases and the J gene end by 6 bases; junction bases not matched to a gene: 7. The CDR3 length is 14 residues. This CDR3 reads CASSIGQGPDTQYF. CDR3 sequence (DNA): TGTGCCAGCAGCATCGGACAGGGACCGGATACGCAGTATTTT.

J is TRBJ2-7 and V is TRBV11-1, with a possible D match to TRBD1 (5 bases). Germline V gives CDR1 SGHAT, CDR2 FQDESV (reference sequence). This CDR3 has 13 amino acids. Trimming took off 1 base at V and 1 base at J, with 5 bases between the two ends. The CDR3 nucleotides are TGTGCCAGCAGCTTAGGACAGTCCTACGAGCAGTACTTC. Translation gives CASSLGQSYEQYF.

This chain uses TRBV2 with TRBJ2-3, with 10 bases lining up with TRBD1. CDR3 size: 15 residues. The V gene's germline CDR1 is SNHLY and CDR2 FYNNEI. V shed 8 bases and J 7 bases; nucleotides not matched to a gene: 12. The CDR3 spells CASSRSGQGRNTQYF. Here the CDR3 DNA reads TGTGCCAGCTCGCGATCGGGACAGGGGAGAAATACGCAGTATTTT.

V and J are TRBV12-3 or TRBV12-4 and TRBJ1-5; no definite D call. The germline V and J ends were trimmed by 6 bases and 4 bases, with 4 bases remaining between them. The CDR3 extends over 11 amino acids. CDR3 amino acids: CASSVNQPQHF. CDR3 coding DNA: TGTGCCAGCAGCGTAAATCAGCCCCAGCATTTT.

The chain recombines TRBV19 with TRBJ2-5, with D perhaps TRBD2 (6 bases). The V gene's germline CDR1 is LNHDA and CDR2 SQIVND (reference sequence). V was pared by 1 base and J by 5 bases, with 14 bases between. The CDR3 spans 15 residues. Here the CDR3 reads CASSIVAIGGETQYF. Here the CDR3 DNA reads TGTGCCAGTAGTATAGTGGCAATCGGGGGTGAGACCCAGTACTTC. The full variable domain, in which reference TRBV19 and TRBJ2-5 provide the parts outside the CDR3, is DGGITQSPKYLFRKEGQNVTLSCEQNLNHDAMYWYRQDPGQGLRLIYYSQIVNDFQKGDIAEGYSVSREKKESFPLTVTSAQKNPTAFYLCASSIVAIGGETQYFGPGTRLLVL.

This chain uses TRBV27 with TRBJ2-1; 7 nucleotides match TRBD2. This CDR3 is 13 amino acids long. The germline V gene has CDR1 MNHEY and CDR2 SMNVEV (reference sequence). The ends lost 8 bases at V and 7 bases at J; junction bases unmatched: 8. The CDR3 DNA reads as TGTGCCAGCGGGAGGGGAGGGGTTAATGAGCAGTTCTTC. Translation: CASGRGGVNEQFF.